Following are 21 T cell receptor beta chains from one sample sequenced in a study of T cell responses to AZD1222 COVID-19 vaccine. Repertoires were generated with immunoSEQ multiplex PCR, while TCRdb's copy carries only in-frame clones and drops some. The repertoire holds 120,000 or so clones, with roughly 91% as singletons. The sample was peripheral blood, taken 28 days after the second AZD1222 dose. Receptor source: an adult who received the AZD1222 COVID-19 vaccine.

J is TRBJ2-3 and V is TRBV10-3; possibly TRBD2 for D (5 bases). The CDR3 consists of 16 residues. Germline loops: CDR1 ENHRY, CDR2 SYGVKD. The V end lost 2 bases, the J end lost 3 bases, and 15 bases lay between the germline ends. CDR3 residues: CAISEPDYALTDTQYF. The CDR3 DNA is TGTGCCATCAGTGAGCCAGACTATGCGCTTACAGATACGCAGTATTTT.

The genes are TRBV13 and TRBJ2-7, with a possible D match to TRBD2 (6 bases). The ends were cut back, 4 bases at V and 1 base at J, with 14 bases in the middle. This CDR3 is built from 15 residues. The germline CDR1 and CDR2 sequences are PRHDT and FYEKMQ (reference sequence). CDR3 nucleotides: TGTGCCAGCAGCTCCGGCCGGGACTCATCCTACGAGCAGTACTTC. It encodes CASSSGRDSSYEQYF.

The V call is TRBV4-2, the J call TRBJ1-4; maybe TRBD1 (5 bases). The germline V and J ends were trimmed by 1 base and 4 bases, with 19 bases remaining between them. This CDR3 is built from 18 residues. CDR1 and CDR2 (germline): LGHNA, YNFKEQ. The CDR3 DNA is TGTGCCAGCAGCCAAGGGAACCAAGGGGTTGTGGGTAATGAAAAACTGTTTTTT. Translating gives CASSQGNQGVVGNEKLFF.

This chain uses TRBV10-1 with TRBJ1-1; D perhaps matches TRBD1 (5 bases). The ends were cut back, 2 bases at V and 11 bases at J, with 27 bases in the middle. Germline V CDR1 and CDR2: WNHNN, SYGVQD (reference sequence). This CDR3 comprises 17 residues. Here the CDR3 reads CASSESCVCGLSKGAFF. The CDR3 DNA reads TGCGCCAGCAGTGAGAGTTGTGTTTGTGGACTTTCAAAGGGGGCTTTCTTT.

The CDR3 DNA follows: TGCAGCGTTGAACCAGGCACAGATACGCAGTATTTT. Amino acids: CSVEPGTDTQYF. The chain links TRBV29-1 to TRBJ2-3, with D unresolved. The germline V gene encodes CDR1 SQVTM and CDR2 ANQGSEA. This CDR3 has 12 amino acids. Trimming shortened V by 2 bases and J by 1 base, and 4 bases separated the two germline ends.

The V call is TRBV19, the J call TRBJ1-5, with unresolved D. CDR3 length equals 16 residues. Germline values: CDR1 LNHDA, CDR2 SQIVND (reference sequence). V was trimmed by 6 bases and J by 3 bases, leaving 18 bases between them. The CDR3: CASSPRWESYNQPQHF. The CDR3 DNA sequence: TGTGCCAGTAGCCCCCGGTGGGAATCGTACAATCAGCCCCAGCATTTT.

The chain combines TRBV5-4 with TRBJ1-2; D remains unclear. With 0 bases removed from V and 7 bases from J, the gap between germline ends came to 7 bases. The V gene's germline CDR1 is SGHNT and CDR2 YYREEE (reference sequence). The CDR3 loop spans 12 amino acids. The CDR3: CASSLVQAGYTF. The DNA of the CDR3 is TGTGCCAGCAGCTTGGTCCAGGCTGGCTACACCTTC.

This chain joins TRBV19 and TRBJ1-2; TRBD1 matches at 8 bases. The CDR3 runs to 17 residues. V shed 0 bases and J 3 bases; nucleotides not matched to a gene: 9. Germline values: CDR1 LNHDA, CDR2 SQIVND (reference sequence). CDR3 loop: CASSIDRTGSLHYGYTF. The CDR3 coding sequence is TGTGCCAGTAGTATAGATCGGACAGGGAGTCTCCACTATGGCTACACCTTC.

The V call is TRBV10-3, the J call TRBJ2-7; D assignment may be TRBD1 or TRBD2 (5 bases each). The CDR3 is 14 residues long. V gave up 3 bases and J gave up 0 bases, with 9 bases separating them. In germline, CDR1 is ENHRY, CDR2 SYGVKD. The chain's CDR3 is CAISDGADSYEQYF. The CDR3 coding sequence is TGTGCCATCAGTGACGGGGCAGACTCCTACGAGCAGTACTTC.

The V gene is TRBV11-2, the J gene TRBJ2-1; D could derive from TRBD1 or TRBD2 (5 bases each). CDR1 and CDR2 from the germline V gene are SGHAT and FQNNGV. The V and J ends lost 1 base and 10 bases respectively, with 20 bases between them. The CDR3 sequence is 16 residues long. The CDR3 DNA follows: TGTGCCAGCAGCTTAGCTAGGGGACCGAAGACATGGGAGCAGTTCTTC. Translated: CASSLARGPKTWEQFF.

The chain has TRBV5-1 and TRBJ2-1, with D possibly being TRBD2 (6 bases). Trimming took 0 bases from V and 10 from J, leaving 14 bases between them. This CDR3 is 14 amino acids long. Looked up from germline, CDR1 is SGHRS and CDR2 is YFSETQ. This CDR3 reads CASSLAPSGDEQFF. The CDR3 coding sequence is TGCGCCAGCAGCTTGGCCCCCTCGGGGGACGAGCAGTTCTTC.

The chain uses TRBV9 and TRBJ2-5; TRBD2 aligns across 8 bases. Germline loops: CDR1 SGDLS, CDR2 YYNGEE. CDR3 size: 15 residues. V was pared by 4 bases and J by 1 base, with 6 bases of the junction left unmatched. CDR3 in amino acids: CASSTRRGAQETQYF. The DNA for the CDR3 is TGTGCCAGCAGCACCCGGCGGGGGGCCCAAGAGACCCAGTACTTC. Full variable domain (missing parts from reference TRBV9 and TRBJ2-5): DSGVTQTPKHLITATGQRVTLRCSPRSGDLSVYWYQQSLDQGLQFLIQYYNGEERAKGNILERFSAQQFPDLHSELNLSSLELGDSALYFCASSTRRGAQETQYFGPGTRLLVL.

The chain combines TRBV5-6 with TRBJ2-1; D not resolved. CDR3 length: 11 residues. Trimming shortened V by 3 bases and J by 7 bases, and 5 bases separated the two germline ends. The V gene's germline CDR1 is SGHDT and CDR2 YYEEEE. The CDR3 reads CASSSGNEQFF. The CDR3 DNA sequence: TGTGCCAGCAGCTCCGGGAATGAGCAGTTCTTC.

The chain couples TRBV6-2 or TRBV6-3 to TRBJ1-5, with 8 bases fitting TRBD1. Germline-derived CDR1 and CDR2 are MNHEY and SVGEGT. The V gene end was trimmed by 5 bases and the J gene end by 12 bases; junction bases not matched to a gene: 9. CDR3 length equals 13 residues. The DNA for the CDR3 is TGTGCCAGCAGTGGGACAGGTCGTGGGGTCCAGCATTTT. This gives the protein CASSGTGRGVQHF.

The chain couples TRBV2 to TRBJ2-7, with 7 bases fitting TRBD1. The CDR3 length is 12 residues. CDR1 SNHLY and CDR2 FYNNEI come from the germline V gene. Unmatched junction bases numbered 5, after V lost 10 bases and J lost 2 bases. CDR3: CAIRDSTYEQYF. CDR3 coding DNA: TGTGCCATCCGGGACAGTACCTACGAGCAGTACTTC.

The V call is TRBV5-1, the J call TRBJ2-3, with 15 bases matching TRBD2. The CDR3 contains 20 residues. The germline V gene has CDR1 SGHRS and CDR2 YFSETQ. The trim removed 3 bases at V and 4 bases at J, leaving 15 bases unmatched. Here the CDR3 reads CASSSQGTSGRSAGPDTQYF. CDR3 DNA sequence: TGCGCCAGCAGCTCCCAAGGGACTAGCGGGAGGTCGGCGGGCCCAGATACGCAGTATTTT.

The V and J genes are TRBV5-1 and TRBJ1-4, with a weak D call TRBD1 (5 bases). The CDR3 has 14 amino acids. In germline, CDR1 is SGHRS, CDR2 YFSETQ. The V and J ends lost 5 bases and 4 bases respectively, with 12 bases between them. In DNA form, the CDR3 reads TGCGCCAGCAGTTTAGGCCAGGGTAATGAAAAACTGTTTTTT. It encodes CASSLGQGNEKLFF.

This rearrangement joins TRBV21-1 to TRBJ2-2. TRBV21-1 is reported as a pseudogene. The CDR3 loop spans 12 amino acids. The CDR3, as DNA: TGTGCCAGCAGCAGGGGAACCGGGGAGCTGTTTTTT. Translating gives CASSRGTGELFF.

The V and J genes are TRBV12-3 or TRBV12-4 and TRBJ2-3; D remains unclear. CDR3 length: 11 amino acids. The V gene lost 2 bases and the J gene lost 5 bases, with 2 bases spanning the gap. The CDR3 DNA reads TGTGCCAGCAGTTTACTAGATACGCAGTATTTT. Amino acids: CASSLLDTQYF.

The chain recombines TRBV7-9 with TRBJ2-7; D uncertain. The CDR3 has 13 residues. V was clipped by 3 bases and J by 6 bases, with 12 bases between them. Germline-derived CDR1 and CDR2 are SEHNR and FQNEAQ (reference sequence). CDR3 DNA sequence: TGTGCCAGCAGCTTCCCTCTATCGGGCGAGCAGTACTTC. It specifies CASSFPLSGEQYF.

J is TRBJ2-2 and V is TRBV23-1, with 7 bases fitting TRBD1. TRBV23-1 is sorted into the ORF group, with uncertain function. The trim removed 0 bases at V and 4 bases at J, leaving 5 bases unmatched. The CDR3 loop spans 16 amino acids. CDR3 loop: CASSQSRGRATGELFF. CDR3 nucleotide sequence: TGCGCCAGCAGTCAATCGAGGGGGCGCGCCACCGGGGAGCTGTTTTTT.